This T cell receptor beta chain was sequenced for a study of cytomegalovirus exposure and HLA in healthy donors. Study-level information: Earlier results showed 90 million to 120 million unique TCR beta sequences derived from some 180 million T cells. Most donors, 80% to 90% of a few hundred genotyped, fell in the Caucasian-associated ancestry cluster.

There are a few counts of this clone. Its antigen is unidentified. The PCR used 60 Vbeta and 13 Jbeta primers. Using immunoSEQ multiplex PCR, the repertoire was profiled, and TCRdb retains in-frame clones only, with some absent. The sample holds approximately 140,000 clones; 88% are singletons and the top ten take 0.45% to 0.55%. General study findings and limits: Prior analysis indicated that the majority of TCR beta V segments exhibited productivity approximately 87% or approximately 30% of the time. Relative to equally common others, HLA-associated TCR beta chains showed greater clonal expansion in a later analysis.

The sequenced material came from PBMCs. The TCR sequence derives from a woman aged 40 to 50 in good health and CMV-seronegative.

CDR3 nucleotides: TGTGCCAGCATGGGACAGGGGTATGAAAAACTGTTTTTT. Protein sequence: CASMGQGYEKLFF. The chain has TRBV6-6 and TRBJ1-4, with 10 positions matching TRBD1. This CDR3 has 13 residues. Germline CDR1 and CDR2: MNHNY and SVGAGI (reference sequence). The junction had 2 bases not matched to a gene; V was cut back by 7 bases and J by 6 bases.